Sequencing of this T cell receptor (beta chain) was carried out in a study of vaccination effects on CD4 cells after COVID-19. Whole-study context: The cohort was immunized with two doses of either the BNT162b2 or mRNA-1273 vaccine. Study-wide results and limits: Few convalescent patients were included, and no early post-infection timepoints were sampled.

The germline gives CDR1 SGHAT, CDR2 FQNNGV. V was pared by 0 bases and J by 2 bases, with 13 bases between. The CDR3 consists of 16 residues. Before any sequencing was done, the ViraFEST assay used viral peptide pools to expand antigen-specific CD4+ T cells. CD4+ T cell isolation took place after approximately 11 days of culture. Two million PBMC per well received 9 to 10 IU/ml IL-2 and 9.5 to 10 ug/ml peptides in culture. Note on this clone: Its antigen is still unknown.

Data came from immunoSEQ multiplex PCR; TCRdb stores just in-frame clones and leaves some out. Found here are roughly 15,000 clones, just over 75% of them singletons; the top ten hold roughly 26%. Material: CD4+ T cells from PBMCs cultured with HCoV-229E spike peptides, obtained before COVID-19 vaccination. This rearrangement joins TRBV11-2 to TRBJ1-2, with D hard to call. This sequence originates from a human donor who received a COVID-19 vaccine. The CDR3 loop is CASSLEPRQANYGYTF. The DNA of the CDR3 is TGTGCCAGCAGCTTAGAGCCCCGGCAGGCCAACTATGGCTACACCTTC.